Sequencing of this T cell receptor (beta chain) was carried out in a study of T cell changes during pregnancy in multiple sclerosis (dated by TCRdb to the late 2010s). Turning to the overall study: Changes in the T cell repertoire over the course of pregnancy were examined in this study in women with multiple sclerosis.

Libraries were built with the immunoSEQ multiplex PCR assay. The source is immuneACCESS, and TCRdb retained only in-frame sequences with V and J called. Part of the clones is not carried over; for the studies checked, unresolved V genes explain less than half of this, and the remainder is unexplained. This sample lists 85,000 to 100,000 clones; roughly 92% were detected once. The ten largest account for 2% to 2.5% of the sample. As for this clone: There is no known antigen for this receptor. Base qualities are not at hand, and no much larger clone is one base apart.

The CDR3 measures 14 amino acids from cysteine to phenylalanine. The kept DNA is CDR3 alone, 42 bases in frame from the first base. The germline V and J ends show losses of 4 bases and 6 bases respectively, and no gene match explains 8 bases of the junction. CDR1 is given as SGHAT and CDR2 as FQNNGV, both from the germline V gene. This sequence originates from a female donor with multiple sclerosis, enrolled in a pregnancy study. This material consisted of peripheral blood, taken after pregnancy. The sequence is built from TRBV11-2 and TRBJ2-7; 8 middle bases align to TRBD1. CDR3 sequence: CASSSGWTGTEQYF. The bases read TGTGCCAGCAGCTCGGGATGGACAGGGACCGAGCAGTACTTC. Where the CDR3 stops, the reference TRBV11-2 and TRBJ2-7 genes take over; the full variable domain is EAGVAQSPRYKIIEKRQSVAFWCNPISGHATLYWYQQILGQGPKLLIQFQNNGVVDDSQLPKDRFSAERLKGVDSTLKIQPAKLEDSAVYLCASSSGWTGTEQYFGPGTRLTVT.